Included here is one TCR beta chain sequence, with context. Germline values: CDR1 SEHNR, CDR2 FQNEAQ (reference sequence). J lost 5 bases, V lost 2 bases, and 7 bases had no gene match. This CDR3 region has 18 residues. The entry originates in a study of blood T cell repertoires in COVID-19. Background on the study: Samples representing acute and convalescent COVID-19 were sourced from the United States, Italy and Spain. T cells, B-cell-depleted T cells, or PBMCs provided the cDNA or gDNA that served as material.

Authors' methods: By means of reference gene primer amplification, nucleated cell counts were estimated. Method: immunoSEQ multiplex PCR; TCRdb's copy keeps in-frame clones and lacks some. The V and J calls and clone size come from that table; D and trimming were worked out from the DNA. The sample has about 59,000 clones, approximately 82% seen once. The chain has TRBV7-9 and TRBJ2-2; the match to TRBD2 covers 14 bases. Material for sequencing was peripheral blood. The clonotype comes from a woman of 80 years or more with acute or convalescent COVID-19. The CDR3 DNA reads TGTGCCAGCAGCTTACCGCGACTAGCGGGGGGGCAAACCGGGGAGCTGTTTTTT. It translates to CASSLPRLAGGQTGELFF.